Below, one T cell receptor beta chain is given with its context. Its antigen is as yet unknown. The source of the sample is a study of blood T cells in healthy people across ages. At the level of the study: Researchers report that template switching captured about one barcoded beta molecule per two T cells.

Study outcomes and limitations: Per million T cells, TCR beta diversity dropped about linearly as age rose. Long-lived donors carried more naive CD4+ cells and greater diversity than aged donors.

Through a sample-barcoded 5' primer and a J-beta primer mix, a second PCR was run for about 6 to 12 cycles. Each TCR beta cDNA got a 12-nucleotide random molecular identifier. TCRdb reprocessed the 5' RACE reads via MiXCR and lists one record per CDR3 protein. The sample consists of more than 700,000 distinct CDR3 sequences, 46% of them appearing once. Sequenced input: blood. This clonotype was obtained from an elderly man in good health.

The CDR3 protein is CASSLVDPVLTF. CDR3 nucleotides: TGTGCCAGCAGCTTAGTCGACCCCGTCCTGACTTTC. The J gene is TRBJ2-6, the V gene TRBV7-9, with D unresolved. This CDR3 is built from 12 residues. The V gene lost 1 base and the J gene lost 12 bases, with 7 bases spanning the gap. Per the germline V gene, CDR1 is SEHNR and CDR2 is FQNEAQ (reference sequence).